This TCR beta chain was sequenced in a study of cytomegalovirus exposure and HLA in healthy donors. PCR primers comprised 60 Vbeta and 13 Jbeta primers. The protocol was immunoSEQ multiplex PCR, while the TCRdb copy is restricted to in-frame clones and leaves out a portion. The sample includes about 110,000 clones, around 67% of them seen just once. The CDR3 is 16 residues long. The germline gives CDR1 SGHDT, CDR2 YYEEEE. Trimming stripped 6 bases from V and 0 bases from J, with 17 bases between. This clonotype was obtained from a woman aged 40 to 55 in good health and CMV-seropositive. Sequencing was performed on PBMCs. V gene TRBV5-6 combines with J gene TRBJ2-3; tentative D call: TRBD2 (5 bases). CDR3: CASIKRIRGSTDTQYF. The DNA of the CDR3 is TGTGCCAGCATCAAGCGGATCAGAGGTAGCACAGATACGCAGTATTTT.